The next 11 T cell receptor beta chains were all read from a single sample in a study of T cells in Graves' hyperthyroidism and ophthalmopathy (dated by TCRdb to the late 2010s). Receptors were amplified or captured by multiplex PCR. The listed sequencing device is Illumina HiSeq 2000. The TCR beta CDR3 regions were amplified from RNA transcripts. A first-round RT-PCR of the TCR CDR3 used the HTBI primer set with the Qiagen OneStep RT-PCR kit. Using fastp trimming at Q25 and MiXCR clonotype assembly, TCRdb reanalyzed the public sequencing data and kept in-frame beta chains. Every CDR3 protein is listed once, alongside the most common genes and DNA of its rows. This sample is represented by about 180,000 distinct CDR3 sequences; roughly 9.4% of them were singletons. Roughly a fifth of the sample rests with the top ten. The source material was blood. The receptors were gathered from a woman younger than 30 with Graves' hyperthyroidism that later progressed to Graves' ophthalmopathy.

This clonotype was seen repeatedly, ten times or more. This chain uses TRBV5-5 with TRBJ2-5, with 12 positions matching TRBD2. Germline CDR1 is SGHKS and CDR2 is YYEKEE (reference sequence). V lost 0 bases and J lost 4; bases outside the gene matches: 13. The CDR3 is made up of 19 amino acids. CDR3 sequence (DNA): TGTGCCAGCAGCTTGGCCGGCCTAGCGGGGGGGGTCTGGGGAGAGACCCAGTACTTC. As protein: CASSLAGLAGGVWGETQYF.

Ten or more counts support this clonotype. The chain joins TRBV6-1 to TRBJ2-2; a weak D match, TRBD2 (6 bases). V lost 5 bases and J 0 bases, leaving 13 bases between the germline ends. CDR1 is MNHNS, CDR2 SASEGT, per germline. The CDR3 is 16 amino acids. In nucleotides, the CDR3 is TGTGCCAGCAGTACCCGGGGGAATACGAACACCGGGGAGCTGTTTTTT. Amino acid sequence: CASSTRGNTNTGELFF.

The table lists this clonotype with many counts. CDR3 loop: CASSWEKGPVRGEQFF. The CDR3 nucleotides read TGTGCCAGCAGTTGGGAAAAGGGACCAGTGCGTGGTGAGCAGTTCTTC. The chain carries TRBV6-1 and TRBJ2-1; possibly TRBD1 or TRBD2 for D (5 bases each). The CDR3 extends over 16 amino acids. The V end lost 5 bases, the J end lost 9 bases, and 23 bases lay between the germline ends. In germline, CDR1 is MNHNS, CDR2 SASEGT.

This clonotype was seen many times. The chain carries TRBV11-2 and TRBJ1-5; 11 bases map to TRBD1. V lost 9 bases to trimming and J lost 5 bases; unmatched junction nucleotides: 15. The CDR3 is 17 amino acids. Germline V lookup: CDR1 SGHAT, CDR2 FQNNGV. In DNA, the CDR3 is TGTGCCAGACCCATTCGGGACCGGGACAGGGGGTATCAGCCCCAGCATTTT. This codes for CARPIRDRDRGYQPQHF. The full variable domain, in which reference TRBV11-2 and TRBJ1-5 provide the parts outside the CDR3, is EAGVAQSPRYKIIEKRQSVAFWCNPISGHATLYWYQQILGQGPKLLIQFQNNGVVDDSQLPKDRFSAERLKGVDSTLKIQPAKLEDSAVYLCARPIRDRDRGYQPQHFGDGTRLSIL.

This clonotype came up many times. The CDR3 DNA reads TGTGCCAGCAGCTTAATGGGGCAGATCACGCAGTATTTT. Encoded protein: CASSLMGQITQYF. This chain uses TRBV7-9 with TRBJ2-3; maybe TRBD1 (5 bases). The CDR3 has 13 amino acids. Trimming pared 2 bases from V and 9 bases from J, leaving 12 bases between. Germline-derived CDR1 and CDR2 are SEHNR and FQNEAQ (reference sequence). Variable domain in full (rest from reference TRBV7-9 and TRBJ2-3): DTGVSQNPRHKITKRGQNVTFRCDPISEHNRLYWYRQTLGQGPEFLTYFQNEAQLEKSRLLSDRFSAERPKGSFSTLEIQRTEQGDSAMYLCASSLMGQITQYFGPGTRLTVL.

This chain joins TRBV12-3 or TRBV12-4 and TRBJ2-1; perhaps D is TRBD1 or TRBD2 (5 bases each). The CDR3 sequence is 17 residues long. Trimming cost V 0 bases and J 0 bases, with 12 bases left between them. The CDR3 here is CASSLAEGTYSYNEQFF. CDR3 DNA sequence: TGTGCCAGCAGTTTAGCGGAAGGGACCTACTCCTACAATGAGCAGTTCTTC.

In its sample, this clonotype was seen many times. The chain links TRBV4-1 to TRBJ2-1, with TRBD2 matching 12 bases. CDR1 is MGHRA and CDR2 is YSYEKL in the germline V gene. This CDR3 region has 20 residues. The J segment lost 2 bases and the V segment lost 3 bases, leaving 14 bases of the junction unmatched. The CDR3 nucleotides read TGCGCCAGCAGCCACGGGACTAGCGGGCAAAACTACAAGCCCTACAATGAGCAGTTCTTC. Protein product: CASSHGTSGQNYKPYNEQFF.

This clonotype was picked up many times. The chain combines TRBV14 with TRBJ2-1; TRBD1 might be the D (8 bases). CDR1 and CDR2 from the germline V gene are SGHDN and FVKESK. The CDR3 runs to 16 residues. V lost 4 bases to trimming and J lost 6 bases, with 19 bases between them. This chain's CDR3 is CASSLRTGRGGNEQFF. The CDR3 bases are TGTGCCAGCAGCCTACGGACAGGGAGGGGGGGCAATGAGCAGTTCTTC.

This clonotype has ten or more counts. The CDR3 DNA sequence: TGTGCCAGCAGCTTCGGGGTGGGGGGTGATCAGCCCCAGCATTTT. The encoded protein is CASSFGVGGDQPQHF. The chain joins TRBV13 to TRBJ1-5; D is perhaps TRBD1 (5 bases). This CDR3 is built from 15 residues. CDR1 and CDR2 (germline): PRHDT, FYEKMQ (reference sequence). The V end was cut by 3 bases, the J end by 5 bases, with 14 bases between.

There are many counts of this clonotype. The rearrangement uses TRBV15 and TRBJ1-5; possible D gene TRBD1, 5 bases. The germline CDR1 and CDR2 sequences are LNHNV and YYDKDF (reference sequence). The CDR3 covers 15 residues. V shed 0 bases and J shed 7 bases, with 13 bases lying between them. The CDR3 region has the DNA TGTGCCACCAGCAGAGATATGTCGGGGGACCAGCCCCAGCATTTT. Its protein is CATSRDMSGDQPQHF.

This clonotype was seen a few times. J is TRBJ2-7 and V is TRBV29-1, with a tentative D call TRBD1 (6 bases). V was shortened by 0 bases and J by 1 base, with 13 bases between the two germline ends. CDR3 length equals 15 residues. CDR1 is SQVTM, CDR2 ANQGSEA, per germline. CDR3 bases: TGCAGCGTTGAAGAGGGTAATAGGGGGTCCTACGAGCAGTACTTC. Its translation is CSVEEGNRGSYEQYF.